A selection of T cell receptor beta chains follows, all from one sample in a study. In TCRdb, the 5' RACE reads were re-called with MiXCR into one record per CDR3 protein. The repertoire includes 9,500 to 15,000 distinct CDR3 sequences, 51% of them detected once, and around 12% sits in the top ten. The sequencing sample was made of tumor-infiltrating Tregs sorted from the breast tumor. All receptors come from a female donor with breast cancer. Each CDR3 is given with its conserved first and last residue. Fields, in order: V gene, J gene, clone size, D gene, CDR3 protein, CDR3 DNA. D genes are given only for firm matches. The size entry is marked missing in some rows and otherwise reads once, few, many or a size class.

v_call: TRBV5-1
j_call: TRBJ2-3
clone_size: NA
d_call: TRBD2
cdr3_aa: CASSLGGLESDTQYF
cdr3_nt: TGCGCCAGCAGCTTGGGGGGACTAGAGTCGGATACGCAGTATTTT

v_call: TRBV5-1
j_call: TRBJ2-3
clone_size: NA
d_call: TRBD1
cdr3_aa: CASSHGQGVTTDTQYF
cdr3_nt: TGCGCCAGCAGCCATGGACAGGGTGTAACCACAGATACGCAGTATTTT

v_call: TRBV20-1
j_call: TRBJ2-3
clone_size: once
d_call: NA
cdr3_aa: CSAHNYDDLDTQYF
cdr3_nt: TGCAGTGCCCATAATTATGACGATTTGGATACGCAGTATTTT

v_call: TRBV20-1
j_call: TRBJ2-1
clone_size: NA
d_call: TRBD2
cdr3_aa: CSAPLPGRAYNEQFF
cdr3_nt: TGCAGTGCCCCCCTTCCGGGGAGGGCTTACAATGAGCAGTTCTTC

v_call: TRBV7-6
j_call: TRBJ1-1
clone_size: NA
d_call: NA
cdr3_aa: CASSRSRNTEAFF
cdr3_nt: TGTGCCAGCAGTCGATCGAGGAACACTGAAGCTTTCTTT

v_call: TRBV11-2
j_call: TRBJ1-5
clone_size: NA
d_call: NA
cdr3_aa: CASSFFFRGSGYQPQHF
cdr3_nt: TGTGCCAGCAGCTTTTTCTTTCGTGGGTCAGGGTATCAGCCCCAGCATTTT

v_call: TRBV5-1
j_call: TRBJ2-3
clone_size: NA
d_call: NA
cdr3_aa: CASRSGVTDTQYF
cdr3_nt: TGCGCCAGCCGGTCAGGTGTCACAGATACGCAGTATTTT

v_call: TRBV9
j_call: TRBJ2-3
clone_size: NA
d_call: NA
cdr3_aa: CASSVSISTDTQYF
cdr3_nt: TGTGCCAGCAGCGTAAGCATATCCACAGATACGCAGTATTTT

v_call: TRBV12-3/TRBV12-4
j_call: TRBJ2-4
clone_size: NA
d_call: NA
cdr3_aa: CASRRKGEAKNIQYF
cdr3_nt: TGTGCCAGCAGACGCAAGGGGGAGGCCAAAAACATTCAGTACTTC

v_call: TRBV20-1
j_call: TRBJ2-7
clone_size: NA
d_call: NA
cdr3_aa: CSADAYRPSYEQYF
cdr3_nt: TGCAGTGCTGATGCATATCGCCCATCCTACGAGCAGTACTTC

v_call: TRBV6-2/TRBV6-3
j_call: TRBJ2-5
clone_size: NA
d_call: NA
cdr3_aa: CASSYGETQYF
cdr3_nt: TGTGCCAGCAGTTACGGGGAGACCCAGTACTTC

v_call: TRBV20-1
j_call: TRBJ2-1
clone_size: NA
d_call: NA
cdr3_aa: CSAPKGGAGDNEQFF
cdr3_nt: TGCAGTGCCCCAAAAGGCGGGGCTGGCGACAATGAGCAGTTCTTC

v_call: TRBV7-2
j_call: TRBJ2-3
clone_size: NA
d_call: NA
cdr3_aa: CASSLQGGTDTQYF
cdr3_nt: TGTGCCAGCAGCTTACAGGGTGGCACAGATACGCAGTATTTT

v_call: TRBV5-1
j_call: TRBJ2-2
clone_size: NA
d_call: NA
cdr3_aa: CASSLGGNTGELFF
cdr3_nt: TGCGCCAGCAGCCTTGGAGGCAACACCGGGGAGCTGTTTTTT

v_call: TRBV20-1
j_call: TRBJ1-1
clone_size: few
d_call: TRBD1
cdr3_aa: CSANDRGSGTEAFF
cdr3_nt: TGCAGTGCTAACGACAGGGGATCGGGCACTGAAGCTTTCTTT

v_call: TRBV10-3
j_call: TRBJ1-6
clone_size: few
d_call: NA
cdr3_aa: CAISEGVRGSSPLHF
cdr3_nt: TGTGCCATCAGTGAGGGGGTCAGGGGAAGTTCACCCCTCCACTTT

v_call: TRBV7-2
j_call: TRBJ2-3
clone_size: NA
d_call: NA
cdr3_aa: CASSLFTRRGDTQYF
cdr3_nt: TGTGCCAGCAGCTTATTCACCCGACGGGGGGATACGCAGTATTTT

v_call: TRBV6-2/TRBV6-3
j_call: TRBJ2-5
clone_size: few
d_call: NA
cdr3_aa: CASRGEDEQQETQYF
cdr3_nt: TGTGCCAGCAGGGGGGAGGACGAACAACAAGAGACCCAGTACTTC

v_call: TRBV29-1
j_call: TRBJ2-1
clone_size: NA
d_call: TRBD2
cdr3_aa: CSVGLLAGVNEQFF
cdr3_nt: TGCAGCGTTGGGCTTCTAGCGGGAGTCAATGAGCAGTTCTTC

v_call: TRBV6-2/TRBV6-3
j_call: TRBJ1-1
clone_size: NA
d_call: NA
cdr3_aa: CASSIRGSGEAFF
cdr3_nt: TGTGCCAGCAGTATCAGGGGATCGGGTGAAGCTTTCTTT

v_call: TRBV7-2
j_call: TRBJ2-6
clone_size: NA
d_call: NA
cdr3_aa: CASRPGLRLAGANVLTF
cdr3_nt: TGTGCCAGCAGGCCCGGGCTTAGGTTAGCTGGGGCCAACGTCCTGACTTTC

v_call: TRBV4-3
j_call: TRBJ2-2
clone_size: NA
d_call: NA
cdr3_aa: CASSQVNSGTGTGELFF
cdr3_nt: TGCGCCAGCAGCCAAGTTAATAGCGGGACAGGGACCGGGGAGCTGTTTTTT